This T cell receptor (beta chain) was found in a study of identical twins. Findings and caveats of the study: Cross-sectional statistics, not tracking of the same donors, supported the conclusions.

TCRdb independently ran MiXCR on the 5' RACE reads; one entry per CDR3 protein. This table has under 450,000 distinct CDR3 sequences, roughly 20% appearing once. V lost 4 bases, J lost 7 bases, and 4 bases stayed unmatched. The V gene's germline CDR1 is MGHDK and CDR2 SYGVNS. The CDR3 is 14 amino acids. Turning to this clonotype: Its antigen remains unidentified.

The genes are TRBV25-1 and TRBJ2-1; 10 bases fit TRBD2. Sequencing used naive T cells sorted from blood. This receptor was taken from a man between 45 and 60 years old in good health. This CDR3 is CASSVASGSNEQFF. CDR3 in DNA: TGTGCCAGCAGTGTCGCTAGCGGGAGTAATGAGCAGTTCTTC.